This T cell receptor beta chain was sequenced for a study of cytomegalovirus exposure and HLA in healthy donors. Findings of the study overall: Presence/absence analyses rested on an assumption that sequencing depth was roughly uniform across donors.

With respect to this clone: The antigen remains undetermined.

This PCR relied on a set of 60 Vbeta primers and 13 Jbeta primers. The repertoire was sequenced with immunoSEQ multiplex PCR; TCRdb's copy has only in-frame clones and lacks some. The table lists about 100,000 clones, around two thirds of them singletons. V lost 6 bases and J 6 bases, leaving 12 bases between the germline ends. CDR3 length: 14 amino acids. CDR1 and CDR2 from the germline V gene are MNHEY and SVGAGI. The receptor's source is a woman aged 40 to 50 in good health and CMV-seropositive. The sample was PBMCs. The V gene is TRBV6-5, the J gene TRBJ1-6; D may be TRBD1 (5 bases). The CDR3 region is CASRNRQINSPLHF. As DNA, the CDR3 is TGTGCCAGCAGAAACAGGCAGATTAATTCACCCCTCCACTTT.